These 3 T cell receptor beta chains share one sample of origin, sequenced in a study of OX40 agonist ivuxolimab in advanced cancers. This table comes from immunoSEQ multiplex PCR, and its TCRdb copy is limited to in-frame clones, with some not included. Of around 70,000 clones in the sample, around 80% were seen once. Specimen: CD4+ or CD8+ T cells sorted from blood, collected in a trial of the OX40 agonist ivuxolimab. Receptors originate from an adult with an advanced solid tumor such as melanoma, head and neck, liver or kidney cancer.

The chain recombines TRBV7-2 with TRBJ2-7; a weak D match, TRBD2 (5 bases). Germline V gene lookup returns CDR1 SGHTA and CDR2 FQGNSA. CDR3 length: 13 amino acids. V was shortened by 0 bases and J by 9 bases, with 12 bases between the two germline ends. The CDR3 bases are TGTGCCAGCAGCTTAGCGGAGGCGGAGGTGCAGTACTTC. This translates into CASSLAEAEVQYF.

The V call is TRBV27, the J call TRBJ2-7; possibly TRBD2 for D (5 bases). The CDR3 totals 15 residues. Trimming left V 5 bases short and J 2 bases short, with 16 bases between. The germline V gene encodes CDR1 MNHEY and CDR2 SMNVEV (reference sequence). CDR3 DNA: TGTGCCAGCAGTCCAAATCCGGACGGGGCCTACGAGCAGTACTTC. Residues: CASSPNPDGAYEQYF.

This chain uses TRBV2 with TRBJ1-5, with 7 bases aligning to TRBD1. From germline, CDR1 is SNHLY and CDR2 FYNNEI. This CDR3 contains 16 residues. The V gene end was trimmed by 3 bases and the J gene end by 3 bases; junction bases not matched to a gene: 8. The CDR3 here is CASSDRQGRVNQPQHF. In DNA, the CDR3 is TGTGCCAGCAGTGATAGACAGGGAAGGGTCAATCAGCCCCAGCATTTT.